A single sample gave rise to the 10 T cell receptor beta chains below, sequenced in a study of early T cells in non-severe SARS-CoV-2 infection. One entry per CDR3 protein, called by TCRdb with MiXCR from the 5' RACE reads. In the table there are fewer than 60,000 distinct CDR3 sequences, around 10% of which are singletons. The material sequenced was whole blood. The source of these receptors is an adult who was a healthcare worker with PCR-confirmed SARS-CoV-2 infection or an uninfected control (not recorded which).

The chain is built from TRBV6-1 and TRBJ1-6; D not resolved. Germline CDR1 reads MNHNS; CDR2 reads SASEGT. The CDR3 contains 13 residues. Trimming stripped 8 bases from V and 7 bases from J, with 12 bases between. The CDR3 coding sequence is TGTGCCAGCCGGGCGGGGAGCAATTCACCCCTCCACTTT. Protein sequence: CASRAGSNSPLHF.

This clonotype was detected only a few times. The chain has TRBV20-1 and TRBJ2-3, with 7 nucleotides matching TRBD2. V lost 1 base and J lost 7; bases outside the gene matches: 8. CDR1 is DFQATT and CDR2 is SNEGSKA in the germline V gene (reference sequence). The CDR3 consists of 14 residues. This CDR3 reads CSARVGGGSYTQYF. The CDR3 coding sequence is TGCAGTGCTAGAGTTGGCGGGGGTAGTTATACGCAGTATTTT.

This clonotype was counted a few times. The chain links TRBV24-1 to TRBJ2-1; D remains unclear. Germline lookup yields CDR1 KGHDR and CDR2 SFDVKD. V was clipped by 4 bases and J by 11 bases, with 17 bases between them. This CDR3 contains 14 residues. As DNA, the CDR3 is TGTGCCACCAGTGAGGCAACCATCCCGCCCCAGCAGTTCTTC. Protein product: CATSEATIPPQQFF.

The chain has TRBV27 and TRBJ2-7; 7 nucleotides align to TRBD1. Germline assignment: CDR1 MNHEY and CDR2 SMNVEV (reference sequence). The junction had 12 bases not matched to a gene; V was cut back by 2 bases and J by 5 bases. The CDR3 has 16 amino acids. CDR3 protein: CASSLKGAAIRDEQYF. DNA of the CDR3: TGTGCCAGCAGTTTAAAGGGGGCGGCAATTAGGGACGAGCAGTACTTC.

This clonotype has more than one count but fewer than ten. V usage is TRBV29-1 and J usage is TRBJ1-1; D might be TRBD1 (5 bases). The germline V and J ends were trimmed by 4 bases and 4 bases, with 10 bases remaining between them. The CDR3 is 12 amino acids. CDR1 is SQVTM, CDR2 ANQGSEA, per germline. CDR3 nucleotides: TGCAGCGTTGGTGACGGGGGCACTGAAGCTTTCTTT. Translating it yields CSVGDGGTEAFF.

The chain carries TRBV7-2 and TRBJ2-4; D perhaps matches TRBD1 (6 bases). V gave up 1 base and J gave up 6 bases, with 10 bases separating them. Germline V gene data show CDR1 as SGHTA and CDR2 as FQGNSA. This CDR3 region has 14 residues. CDR3 loop: CASSLDGRGNIQYF. Here the CDR3 DNA reads TGTGCCAGCAGCTTAGACGGCAGGGGAAACATTCAGTACTTC. Full variable domain (rest looked up from reference TRBV7-2 and TRBJ2-4): GAGVSQSPSNKVTEKGKDVELRCDPISGHTALYWYRQSLGQGLEFLIYFQGNSAPDKSGLPSDRFSAERTGGSVSTLTIQRTQQEDSAVYLCASSLDGRGNIQYFGAGTRLSVL.

This clonotype was counted at least ten times. The chain uses TRBV4-3 and TRBJ2-5; unclear D gene. The V and J ends lost 0 bases and 6 bases respectively, with 11 bases between them. Germline V gene lookup returns CDR1 LGHNA and CDR2 YSLEER. This CDR3 has 14 residues. Here the CDR3 DNA reads TGCGCCAGCAGCCAAGAAGCCCACGCGAAGACCCAGTACTTC. It specifies CASSQEAHAKTQYF.

The table lists this clonotype with a few counts. The chain joins TRBV5-6 to TRBJ1-1; D gene uncertain. The V end was cut by 0 bases, the J end by 3 bases, with 6 bases between. The CDR3 is 13 residues long. In germline, CDR1 is SGHDT, CDR2 YYEEEE. The DNA of the CDR3 is TGTGCCAGCAGCTTGGCCAGAGACACTGAAGCTTTCTTT. It is translated as CASSLARDTEAFF.

This clonotype turned up a few times. The J gene is TRBJ2-3, the V gene TRBV9; a possible D gene is TRBD2 (5 bases). There are 17 residues in the CDR3. V was shortened by 3 bases and J by 2 bases, with 19 bases between the two germline ends. The V gene's germline CDR1 is SGDLS and CDR2 YYNGEE. The CDR3 sequence: CASSASTSRRTTDTQYF. The DNA of the CDR3 is TGTGCCAGCAGCGCGTCCACTAGTCGTCGTACCACAGATACGCAGTATTTT.

This chain connects TRBV9 to TRBJ2-3; 8 positions match TRBD1. CDR3 length: 14 amino acids. The germline gives CDR1 SGDLS, CDR2 YYNGEE. The ends lost 1 base at V and 4 bases at J; junction bases unmatched: 2. CDR3 sequence reads: CASSVSGGADTQYF. The CDR3 region has the DNA TGTGCCAGCAGCGTATCAGGGGGCGCAGATACGCAGTATTTT.